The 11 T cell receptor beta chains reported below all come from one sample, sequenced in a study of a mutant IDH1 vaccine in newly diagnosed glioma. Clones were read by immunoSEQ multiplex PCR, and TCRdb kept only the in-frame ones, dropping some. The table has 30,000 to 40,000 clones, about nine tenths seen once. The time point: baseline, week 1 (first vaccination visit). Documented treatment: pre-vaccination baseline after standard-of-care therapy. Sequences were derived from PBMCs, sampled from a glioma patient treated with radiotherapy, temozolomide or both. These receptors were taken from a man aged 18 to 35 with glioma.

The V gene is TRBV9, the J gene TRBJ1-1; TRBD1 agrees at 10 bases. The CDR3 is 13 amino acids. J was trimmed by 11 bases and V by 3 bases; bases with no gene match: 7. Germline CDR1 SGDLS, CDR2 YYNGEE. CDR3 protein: CASSGDRGRRAFF. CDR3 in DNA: TGTGCCAGCAGCGGAGACAGGGGGCGCCGGGCTTTCTTT. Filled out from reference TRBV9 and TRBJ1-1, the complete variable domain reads DSGVTQTPKHLITATGQRVTLRCSPRSGDLSVYWYQQSLDQGLQFLIQYYNGEERAKGNILERFSAQQFPDLHSELNLSSLELGDSALYFCASSGDRGRRAFFGQGTRLTVV.

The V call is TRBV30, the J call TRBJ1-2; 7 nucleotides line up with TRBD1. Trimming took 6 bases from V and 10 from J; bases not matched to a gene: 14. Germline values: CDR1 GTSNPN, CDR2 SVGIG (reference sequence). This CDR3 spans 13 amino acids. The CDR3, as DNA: TGTGCCTGCCCCCTCTCGGGACAGACTTTCTACACCTTC. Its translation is CACPLSGQTFYTF.

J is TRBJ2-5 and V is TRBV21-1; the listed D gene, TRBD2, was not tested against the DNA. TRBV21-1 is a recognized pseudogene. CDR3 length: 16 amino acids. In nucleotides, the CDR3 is TGTGCCAGCAGCAAACGGGCAGGACTTGTCCAAGAGACCCAGTACTTC. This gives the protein CASSKRAGLVQETQYF.

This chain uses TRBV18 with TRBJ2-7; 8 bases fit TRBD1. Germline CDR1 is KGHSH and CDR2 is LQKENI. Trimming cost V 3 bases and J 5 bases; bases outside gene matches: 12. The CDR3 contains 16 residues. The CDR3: CASSPLLSGGRDEQYF. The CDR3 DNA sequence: TGTGCCAGCTCACCTCTTTTATCAGGGGGCCGGGACGAGCAGTACTTC.

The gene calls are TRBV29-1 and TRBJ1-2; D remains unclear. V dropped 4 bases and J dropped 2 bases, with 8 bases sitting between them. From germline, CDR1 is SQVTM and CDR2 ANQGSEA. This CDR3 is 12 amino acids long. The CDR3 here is CSVVRVNYGYTF. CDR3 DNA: TGCAGCGTTGTAAGGGTGAACTATGGCTACACCTTC.

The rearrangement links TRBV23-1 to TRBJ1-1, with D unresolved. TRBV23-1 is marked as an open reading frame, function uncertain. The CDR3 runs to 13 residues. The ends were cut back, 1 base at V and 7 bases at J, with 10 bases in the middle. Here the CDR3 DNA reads TGCGCCAGCAGTCAATACGCGGGGAGTGAAGCTTTCTTT. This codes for CASSQYAGSEAFF.

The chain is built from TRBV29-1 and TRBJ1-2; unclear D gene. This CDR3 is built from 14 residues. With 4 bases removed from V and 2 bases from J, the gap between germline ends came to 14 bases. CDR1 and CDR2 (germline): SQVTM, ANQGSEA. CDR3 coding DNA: TGCAGCGTTGGTCCCACCGGGGAAAACTATGGCTACACCTTC. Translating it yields CSVGPTGENYGYTF.

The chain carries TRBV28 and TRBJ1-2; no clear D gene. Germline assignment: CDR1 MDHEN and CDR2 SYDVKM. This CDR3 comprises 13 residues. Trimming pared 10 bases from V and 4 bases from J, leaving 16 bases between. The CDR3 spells CATATRAGYGYTF. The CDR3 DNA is TGTGCCACCGCGACAAGGGCGGGCTATGGCTACACCTTC.

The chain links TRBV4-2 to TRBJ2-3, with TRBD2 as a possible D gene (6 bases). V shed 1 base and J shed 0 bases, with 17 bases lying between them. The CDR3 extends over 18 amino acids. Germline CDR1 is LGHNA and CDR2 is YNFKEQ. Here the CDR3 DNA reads TGTGCCAGCAGCCAAGGGAAGACTAGACTTTCTAGCACAGATACGCAGTATTTT. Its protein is CASSQGKTRLSSTDTQYF.

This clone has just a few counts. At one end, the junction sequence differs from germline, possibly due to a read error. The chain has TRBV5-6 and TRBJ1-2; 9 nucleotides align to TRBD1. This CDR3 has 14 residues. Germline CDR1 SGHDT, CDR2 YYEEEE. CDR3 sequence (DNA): TGTGCCAGCAGTCGCTCCGTCGGGGACAGGGTTGTTGCCTTC. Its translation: CASSRSVGDRVVAF. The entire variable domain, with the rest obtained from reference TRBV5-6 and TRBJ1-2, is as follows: DAGVTQSPTHLIKTRGQQVTLRCSPKSGHDTVSWYQQALGQGPQFIFQYYEEEERQRGNFPDRFSGHQFPNYSSELNVNALLLGDSALYLCASSRSVGDRVVAFGSGTRLTVV.

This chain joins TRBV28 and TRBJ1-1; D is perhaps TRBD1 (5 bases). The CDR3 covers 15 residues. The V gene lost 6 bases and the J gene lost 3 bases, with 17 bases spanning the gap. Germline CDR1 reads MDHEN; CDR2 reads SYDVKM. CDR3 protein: CASRVIWGGDTEAFF. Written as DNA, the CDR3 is TGTGCCAGCAGAGTTATTTGGGGGGGGGACACTGAAGCTTTCTTT.